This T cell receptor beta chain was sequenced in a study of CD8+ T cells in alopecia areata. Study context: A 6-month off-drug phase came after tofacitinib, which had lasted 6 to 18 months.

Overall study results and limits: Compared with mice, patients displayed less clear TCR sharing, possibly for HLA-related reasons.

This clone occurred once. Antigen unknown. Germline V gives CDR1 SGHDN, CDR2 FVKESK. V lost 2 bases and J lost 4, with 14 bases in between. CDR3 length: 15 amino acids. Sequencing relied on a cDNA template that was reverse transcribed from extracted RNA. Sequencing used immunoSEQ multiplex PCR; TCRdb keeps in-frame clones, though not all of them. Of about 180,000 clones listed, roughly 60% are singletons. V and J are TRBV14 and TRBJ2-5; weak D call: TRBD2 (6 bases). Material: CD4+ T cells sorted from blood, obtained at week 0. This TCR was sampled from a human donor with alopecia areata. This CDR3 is CASSQPLAGTETQYF. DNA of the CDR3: TGTGCCAGCAGCCAACCCCTGGCGGGGACAGAGACCCAGTACTTC. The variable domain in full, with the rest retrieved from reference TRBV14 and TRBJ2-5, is EAGVTQFPSHSVIEKGQTVTLRCDPISGHDNLYWYRRVMGKEIKFLLHFVKESKQDESGMPNNRFLAERTGGTYSTLKVQPAELEDSGVYFCASSQPLAGTETQYFGPGTRLLVL.